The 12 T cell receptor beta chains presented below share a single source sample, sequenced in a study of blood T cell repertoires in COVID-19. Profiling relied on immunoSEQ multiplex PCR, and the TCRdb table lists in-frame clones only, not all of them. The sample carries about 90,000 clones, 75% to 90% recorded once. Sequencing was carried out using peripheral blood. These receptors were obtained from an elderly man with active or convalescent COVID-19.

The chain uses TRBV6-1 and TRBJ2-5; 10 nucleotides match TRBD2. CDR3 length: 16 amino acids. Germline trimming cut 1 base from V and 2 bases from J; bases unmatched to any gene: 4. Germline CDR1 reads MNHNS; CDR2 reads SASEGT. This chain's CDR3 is CASSEVLAGWQETQYF. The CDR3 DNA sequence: TGTGCCAGCAGTGAAGTACTAGCGGGATGGCAAGAGACCCAGTACTTC.

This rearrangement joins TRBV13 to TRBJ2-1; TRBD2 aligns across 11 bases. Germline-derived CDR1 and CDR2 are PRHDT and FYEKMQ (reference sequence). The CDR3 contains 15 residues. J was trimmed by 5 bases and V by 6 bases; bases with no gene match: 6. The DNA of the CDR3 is TGTGCCAGCAGTCCGCCGGGACTAGCGGACAATGAGCAGTTCTTC. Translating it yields CASSPPGLADNEQFF.

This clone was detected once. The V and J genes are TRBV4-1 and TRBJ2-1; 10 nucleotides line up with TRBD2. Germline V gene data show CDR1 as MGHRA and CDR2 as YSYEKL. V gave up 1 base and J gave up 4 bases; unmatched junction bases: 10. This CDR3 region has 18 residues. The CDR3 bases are TGCGCCAGCAGCCAAGGGCCCTCGGGACTAGCGCCTTACAATGAGCAGTTCTTC. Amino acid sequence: CASSQGPSGLAPYNEQFF.

The CDR3 DNA is TGTGCCAGCATATCTACAGGGGGTTTAAATCAGCCCCAGCATTTT. Its protein is CASISTGGLNQPQHF. This chain uses TRBV28 with TRBJ1-5, with 8 nucleotides matching TRBD1. With V trimmed by 7 bases and J by 4 bases, 9 bases remained unmatched. Germline CDR1 MDHEN, CDR2 SYDVKM. The CDR3 extends over 15 amino acids.

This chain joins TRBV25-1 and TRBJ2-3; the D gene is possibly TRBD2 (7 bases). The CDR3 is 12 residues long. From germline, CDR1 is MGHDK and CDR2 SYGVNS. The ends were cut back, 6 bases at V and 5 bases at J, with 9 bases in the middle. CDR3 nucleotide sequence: TGTGCCAGCAGAGGGGGGGGAGATACGCAGTATTTT. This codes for CASRGGGDTQYF.

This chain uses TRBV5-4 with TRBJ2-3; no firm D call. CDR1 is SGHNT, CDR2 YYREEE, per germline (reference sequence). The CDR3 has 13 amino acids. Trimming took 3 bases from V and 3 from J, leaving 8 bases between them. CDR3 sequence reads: CASSYPTTDTQYF. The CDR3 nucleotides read TGTGCCAGCAGCTACCCGACAACAGATACGCAGTATTTT.

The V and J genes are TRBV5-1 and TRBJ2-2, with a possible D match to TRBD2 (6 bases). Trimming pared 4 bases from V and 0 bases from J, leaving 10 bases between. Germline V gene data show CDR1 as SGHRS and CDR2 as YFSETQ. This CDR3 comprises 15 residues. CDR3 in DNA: TGCGCCAGCAGCCCGGACTATCCGAACACCGGGGAGCTGTTTTTT. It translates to CASSPDYPNTGELFF.

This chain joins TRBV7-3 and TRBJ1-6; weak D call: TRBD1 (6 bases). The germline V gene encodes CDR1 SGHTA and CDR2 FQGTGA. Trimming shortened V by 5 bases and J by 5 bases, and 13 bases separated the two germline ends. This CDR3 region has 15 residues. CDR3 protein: CASSIPGHNNSPLHF. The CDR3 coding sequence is TGTGCCAGCAGCATTCCGGGACACAATAATTCACCCCTCCACTTT. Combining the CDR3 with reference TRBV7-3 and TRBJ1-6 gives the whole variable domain GAGVSQTPSNKVTEKGKYVELRCDPISGHTALYWYRQSLGQGPEFLIYFQGTGAADDSGLPNDRFFAVRPEGSVSTLKIQRTERGDSAVYLCASSIPGHNNSPLHFGNGTRLTVT.

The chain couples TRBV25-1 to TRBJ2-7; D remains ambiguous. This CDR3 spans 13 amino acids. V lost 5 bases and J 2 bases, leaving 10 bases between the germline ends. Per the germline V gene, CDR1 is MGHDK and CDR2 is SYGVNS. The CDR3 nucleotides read TGTGCCAGCAGTACCAGGCAGGCCTACGAGCAGTACTTC. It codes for CASSTRQAYEQYF.

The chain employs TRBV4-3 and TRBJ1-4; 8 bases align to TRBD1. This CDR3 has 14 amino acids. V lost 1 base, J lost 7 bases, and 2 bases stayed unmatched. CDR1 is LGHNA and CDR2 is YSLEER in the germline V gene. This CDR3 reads CASSQGTGPEKLFF. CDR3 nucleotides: TGCGCCAGCAGCCAAGGGACAGGGCCTGAAAAACTGTTTTTT.

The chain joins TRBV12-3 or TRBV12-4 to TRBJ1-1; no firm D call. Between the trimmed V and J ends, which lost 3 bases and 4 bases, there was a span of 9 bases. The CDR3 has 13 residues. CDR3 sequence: CASSFSGPTEAFF. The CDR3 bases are TGTGCCAGCAGTTTTAGTGGGCCCACTGAAGCTTTCTTT.

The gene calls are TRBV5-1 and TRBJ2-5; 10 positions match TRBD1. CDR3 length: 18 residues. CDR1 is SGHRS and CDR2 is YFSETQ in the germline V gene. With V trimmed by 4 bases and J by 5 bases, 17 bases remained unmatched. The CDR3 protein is CASSKRGGPTGGSETQYF. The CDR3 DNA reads TGCGCCAGCAGCAAACGCGGCGGCCCGACAGGGGGCTCGGAGACCCAGTACTTC.